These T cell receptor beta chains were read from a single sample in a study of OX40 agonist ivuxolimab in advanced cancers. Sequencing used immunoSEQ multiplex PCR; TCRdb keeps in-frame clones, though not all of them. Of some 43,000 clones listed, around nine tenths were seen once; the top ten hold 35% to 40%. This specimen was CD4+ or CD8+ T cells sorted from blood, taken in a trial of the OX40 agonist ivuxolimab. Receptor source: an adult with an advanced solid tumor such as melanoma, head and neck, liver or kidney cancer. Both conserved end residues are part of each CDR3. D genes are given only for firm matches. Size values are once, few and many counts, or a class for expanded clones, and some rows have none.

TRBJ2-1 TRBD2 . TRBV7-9 CASQLPGLAGFNEQFF TGTGCCAGCCAACTCCCAGGTCTAGCGGGGTTCAATGAGCAGTTCTTC
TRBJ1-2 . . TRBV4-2 CASSQAGEKNYGYTF TGTGCCAGCAGCCAAGCAGGGGAGAAAAACTATGGCTACACCTTC
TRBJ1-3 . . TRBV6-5 CASSYDHSGNTIYF TGTGCCAGCAGTTATGACCACTCTGGAAACACCATATATTTT
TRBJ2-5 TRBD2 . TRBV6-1 CASSGGTSGGGETQYF TGTGCCAGCAGTGGCGGGACTAGCGGGGGGGGAGAGACCCAGTACTTC
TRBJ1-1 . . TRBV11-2 CASSSRTATEAFF TGTGCCAGCAGCTCCAGGACAGCCACTGAAGCTTTCTTT
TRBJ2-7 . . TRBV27 CASRPLYRGTHEQYF TGTGCCAGCAGACCCCTGTATAGGGGGACCCACGAGCAGTACTTC
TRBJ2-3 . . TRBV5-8 CASSLEGSGTDTQYF TGTGCCAGCAGCTTGGAAGGGTCGGGCACAGATACGCAGTATTTT
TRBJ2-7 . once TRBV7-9 CASSLGRLGHYEQYF TGTGCCAGCAGCTTAGGACGGCTAGGTCATTACGAGCAGTACTTC
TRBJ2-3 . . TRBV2 CASRLTSTLTDTQYF TGTGCCAGCAGGTTAACGTCAACCCTCACAGATACGCAGTATTTT
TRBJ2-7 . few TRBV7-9 CASSEGVYEQYF TGTGCCAGCAGCGAGGGGGTCTACGAGCAGTACTTC
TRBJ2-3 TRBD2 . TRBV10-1 CASSGGESDTQYF TGCGCCAGCAGCGGGGGGGAGTCAGATACGCAGTATTTT
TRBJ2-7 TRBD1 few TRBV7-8 CASSWAGGAYEQYF TGTGCCAGCAGCTGGGCAGGGGGCGCCTACGAGCAGTACTTC
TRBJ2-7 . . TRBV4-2 CASSQAISYEQYF TGTGCCAGCAGCCAAGCTATTAGCTACGAGCAGTACTTC
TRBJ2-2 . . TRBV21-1 CASSKASGRTNTGELFF TGTGCCAGCAGCAAAGCTAGCGGGAGGACGAACACCGGGGAGCTGTTTTTT
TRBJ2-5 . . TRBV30 CAWSAPGFVGTQYF TGTGCCTGGAGTGCTCCTGGATTTGTAGGGACCCAGTACTTC
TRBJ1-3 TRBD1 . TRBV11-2 CASSWGQGNTIYF TGTGCCAGCAGCTGGGGACAGGGAAACACCATATATTTT
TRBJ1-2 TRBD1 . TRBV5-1 CASSNGQGGPYGYTF TGCGCCAGCAGCAACGGACAGGGGGGACCCTATGGCTACACCTTC
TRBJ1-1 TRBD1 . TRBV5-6 CASSLASGTGVTGTEAFF TGTGCCAGCAGCTTGGCTTCCGGGACAGGGGTGACCGGCACTGAAGCTTTCTTT
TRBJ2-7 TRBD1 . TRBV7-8 CASSRHRTGNYEQYF TGTGCCAGCAGTCGTCACAGGACAGGAAACTACGAGCAGTACTTC
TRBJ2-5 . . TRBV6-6 CASRPAGTVKETQYF TGTGCCAGCAGGCCCGCCGGGACTGTTAAAGAGACCCAGTACTTC
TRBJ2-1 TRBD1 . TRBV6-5 CASRQGVRNEQFF TGTGCCAGCAGACAGGGGGTGCGCAATGAGCAGTTCTTC
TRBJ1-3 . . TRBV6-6 CASRGTLSGNTIYF TGTGCCAGCAGGGGGACCCTCTCTGGAAACACCATATATTTT
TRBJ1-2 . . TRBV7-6 CASSLGAGAIYGYTF TGTGCCAGCAGCTTAGGGGCAGGGGCGATCTATGGCTACACCTTC
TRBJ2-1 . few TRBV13 CASSQVGDRYNEQFF TGCGCCAGCAGCCAAGTAGGGGACCGCTACAATGAGCAGTTCTTC
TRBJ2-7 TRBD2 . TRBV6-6 CASSSPGLAGGYEQYF TGTGCCAGCAGTTCCCCGGGACTAGCGGGAGGGTACGAGCAGTACTTC
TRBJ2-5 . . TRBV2 CASSRDGRGETQYF TGTGCCAGCAGTAGAGACGGGCGGGGAGAGACCCAGTACTTC
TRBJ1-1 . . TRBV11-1 CASSFEVNTEAFF TGTGCCAGCAGCTTCGAGGTTAACACTGAAGCTTTCTTT
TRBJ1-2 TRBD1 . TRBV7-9 CASSLDRGDGYTF TGTGCCAGCAGTCTAGACAGGGGCGATGGCTACACCTTC
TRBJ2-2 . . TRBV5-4 CASSRENSNTGELFF TGTGCCAGCAGCCGCGAGAACAGCAACACCGGGGAGCTGTTTTTT
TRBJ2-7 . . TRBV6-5 CASSYRGGPYEQYF TGTGCCAGCAGTTACCGAGGGGGACCCTACGAGCAGTACTTC
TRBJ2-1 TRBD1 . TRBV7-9 CASSLRTGVRNEQFF TGTGCCAGCAGCTTAAGGACAGGGGTGCGGAATGAGCAGTTCTTC
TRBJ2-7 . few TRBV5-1 CASSREPPGSETYEQYF TGCGCCAGCAGCAGGGAGCCACCGGGATCCGAGACCTACGAGCAGTACTTC
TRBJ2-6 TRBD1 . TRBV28 CASSLSQGAGANVLTF TGTGCCAGCAGTTTATCGCAGGGGGCTGGGGCCAACGTCCTGACTTTC
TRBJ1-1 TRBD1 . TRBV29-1 CSVEDRVKTEAFF TGCAGCGTTGAGGACAGGGTAAAAACTGAAGCTTTCTTT
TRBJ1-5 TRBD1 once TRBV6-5 CASSSDRGNQPQHF TGTGCCAGCAGTTCTGACAGGGGGAATCAGCCCCAGCATTTT
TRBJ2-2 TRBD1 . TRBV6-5 CASSRTGEFPGELFF TGTGCCAGCAGTCGGACAGGGGAATTTCCCGGGGAGCTGTTTTTT
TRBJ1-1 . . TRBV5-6 CASYLGHLNTEAFF TGTGCCAGCTACCTGGGACACTTGAACACTGAAGCTTTCTTT
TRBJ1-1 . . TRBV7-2 CASSLRTVSTEAFF TGTGCCAGCAGCCTACGGACGGTTTCCACTGAAGCTTTCTTT
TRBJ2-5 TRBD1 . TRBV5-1 CASSFGQGEETQYF TGCGCCAGCAGCTTCGGACAGGGTGAAGAGACCCAGTACTTC
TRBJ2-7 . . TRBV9 CASSVGPPIGGIGYEQYF TGTGCCAGCAGCGTAGGGCCCCCAATCGGTGGGATTGGGTACGAGCAGTACTTC
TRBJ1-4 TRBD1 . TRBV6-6 CASSGSRDRVSRKLFF TGTGCCAGCAGTGGGAGCCGGGACAGGGTTTCGAGGAAACTGTTTTTT
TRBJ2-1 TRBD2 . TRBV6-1 CASSGGFWTSGRARNEQFF TGTGCCAGCAGTGGGGGATTCTGGACTAGCGGGAGGGCCAGGAATGAGCAGTTCTTC
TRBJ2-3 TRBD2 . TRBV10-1 CASSRGAGGITDTQYF TGCGCCAGCAGTCGGGGAGCGGGGGGTATCACAGATACGCAGTATTTT